These T cell receptor beta chains were read from a single sample in a study of blood T cell repertoires in COVID-19. Some clones are missing from TCRdb's copy, which holds only in-frame ones; the method was immunoSEQ multiplex PCR. This table holds about 69,000 clones, 91% found once. Sequenced input: peripheral blood. Receptors originate from a woman aged 55-75 years with active COVID-19. Each CDR3 is given with its conserved first and last residue.

cdr3_length | v_call | cdr3_aa
13 | TRBV6-5 | CASSAGTTYGYTF
13 | TRBV28 | CASSLAGNYGYTF
14 | TRBV4-1 | CASSQESSWEKLFF
17 | TRBV6-6 | CASSPTGGLVSYNEQFF
14 | TRBV4-1 | CASSPREGLAIQYF
14 | TRBV5-1 | CASRLQGSNEKLFF
12 | TRBV19 | CASSTSRLEQFF
15 | TRBV6-5 | CASSLSGGSSYEQYF
11 | TRBV2 | CASSVRETQYF
13 | TRBV6-5 | CASTLMRAGWQFF
13 | TRBV10-2 | CASKTSGRNEQFF
15 | TRBV5-1 | CASSFGERGANVLTF
12 | TRBV29-1 | CSVQDWRDTQYF
15 | TRBV23-1 | CASSQSAQGTGELFF
13 | TRBV7-6 | CASSLEAGGKQYF
13 | TRBV2 | CASSESGLGEQFF
15 | TRBV27 | CASSGGGTGQETQYF
17 | TRBV7-9 | CASSYGTGLSPPGGYTF
13 | TRBV19 | CATKQGPNYGYTF
14 | TRBV4-1 | CASSHDGENYGYTF
13 | TRBV7-9 | CASSSYGAYEQYF
16 | TRBV7-9 | CASSSGSSGTTDTQYF
13 | TRBV24-1 | CATGRTGGDTQYF
16 | TRBV3-1/TRBV3-2 | CASSQGLAGGTDTQYF
16 | TRBV7-2 | CASSLRAGSRDFEQYF
16 | TRBV2 | CASRGTGQQKIREAFF
15 | TRBV27 | CASSRGTSGRATQYF
17 | TRBV19 | CASSINSGHLKNQPQHF
12 | TRBV30 | CAWERAGDEQYF
16 | TRBV27 | CASSLRRGAAGTEAFF
15 | TRBV19 | CASSTGIATNEKLFF
20 | TRBV30 | CAWIRDLAGEPPSSYNEQFF
15 | TRBV7-9 | CASLPPGTGDTEAFF
13 | TRBV6-5 | CAGGLGVRETQYF
14 | TRBV2 | CATPGLAENNEQFF
11 | TRBV28 | CASSLIYEQYF
15 | TRBV4-1 | CASSQDPGPNYGYTF
13 | TRBV7-2 | CASSTTSGNTIYF
14 | TRBV5-1 | CASVAGVATDTQYF
14 | TRBV5-8 | CASSWTGGYQPQHF
16 | TRBV28 | CASSTSSGQGNYGYTF
14 | TRBV4-1 | CASSPASPWYEQYF
14 | TRBV19 | CASSIAGDLNEQYF
15 | TRBV5-1 | CASSPATTGVYEQYF